The 27 T cell receptor beta chains reported below all come from one sample, sequenced in a study of blood T cells in healthy people across ages. Next came a second PCR, run for roughly 6 to 11 cycles, which used a sample-barcoded 5' primer along with a J-beta primer mix. MiXCR, applied by TCRdb to the 5' RACE reads, yields one record per CDR3 protein. The table lists about a million distinct CDR3 sequences, 40% to 60% of them singletons. Sequencing was carried out using blood. The receptor set was obtained from a man aged 25 to 40 in good health.

This clonotype was detected many times. The rearrangement uses TRBV27 and TRBJ1-6; D is possibly TRBD1 (5 bases). Germline V gene lookup returns CDR1 MNHEY and CDR2 SMNVEV (reference sequence). V was shortened by 5 bases and J by 7 bases, with 12 bases between the two germline ends. The CDR3 covers 14 residues. The CDR3 region is CASSPQGSNSPLHF. CDR3 nucleotide sequence: TGTGCCAGCAGTCCGCAGGGTTCCAATTCACCCCTCCACTTT.

The genes are TRBV3-1 and TRBJ1-2, with 8 bases aligning to TRBD1. V gave up 4 bases and J gave up 0 bases; unmatched junction bases: 13. The CDR3 has 18 amino acids. Germline V gene lookup returns CDR1 LGHDT and CDR2 YNNKEL (reference sequence). CDR3 sequence: CASSPSDRATTSNYGYTF. The CDR3 nucleotides read TGTGCCAGCAGCCCTTCGGACAGGGCGACGACCTCTAACTATGGCTACACCTTC.

This chain connects TRBV13 to TRBJ2-1, with D tentatively TRBD1 (6 bases). The end of the DNA aligns better with TRBJ2-7, so the J call may be wrong. The CDR3 spans 17 residues. The V gene's germline CDR1 is PRHDT and CDR2 FYEKMQ (reference sequence). DNA for the CDR3: TGTGCCAGCAGCTTGGGGGCAGGAAAGAGCTCCTACAATGAGCAGTACTTC. Encoded protein: CASSLGAGKSSYNEQYF.

A few counts support this clonotype. The V call is TRBV27, the J call TRBJ1-1, with 11 bases matching TRBD1. Germline CDR1 MNHEY, CDR2 SMNVEV (reference sequence). The V gene end was trimmed by 2 bases and the J gene end by 4 bases; junction bases not matched to a gene: 3. The CDR3 has 15 residues. The CDR3 DNA sequence: TGTGCCAGCAGTTTAGGACAGGGGGCCGTCACTGAAGCTTTCTTT. It codes for CASSLGQGAVTEAFF.

In this sample, this clonotype turned up a few times. The V gene is TRBV12-3 or TRBV12-4, the J gene TRBJ2-1; D might be TRBD1 (6 bases). V lost 7 bases and J 7 bases, leaving 20 bases between the germline ends. The CDR3 contains 15 residues. CDR3 region: CASTALGAGENEQFF. For the CDR3, the DNA is TGTGCCAGCACGGCTTTGGGGGCTGGGGAAAATGAGCAGTTCTTC.

The chain is built from TRBV27 and TRBJ2-2; D is unresolved. Trimming stripped 5 bases from V and 0 bases from J, with 4 bases between. The CDR3 is 13 amino acids. The germline gives CDR1 MNHEY, CDR2 SMNVEV (reference sequence). CDR3 nucleotides: TGTGCCAGCAGTGCCCCGAACACCGGGGAGCTGTTTTTT. This gives the protein CASSAPNTGELFF.

This clonotype was counted many times. The CDR3 here is CASSHLRSTYNEQFF. CDR3 bases: TGCGCCAGCAGCCACCTACGGAGTACCTACAATGAGCAGTTCTTC. The chain carries TRBV4-3 and TRBJ2-1; D is uncertain. V was shortened by 3 bases and J by 2 bases, with 11 bases between the two germline ends. CDR1 LGHNA and CDR2 YSLEER come from the germline V gene. This CDR3 spans 15 amino acids.

The chain has TRBV4-1 and TRBJ2-7; D not resolved. Germline V gene sequence: CDR1 MGHRA, CDR2 YSYEKL. CDR3 length equals 16 residues. The V gene lost 8 bases and the J gene lost 2 bases, with 22 bases spanning the gap. In DNA form, the CDR3 reads TGCGCCAGCGGCCCGTTAGGAGCACACGGTACCTACGAGCAGTACTTC. Amino acid sequence: CASGPLGAHGTYEQYF.

This clonotype occurred a few times. The chain employs TRBV4-1 and TRBJ1-2; TRBD1 is a possible D gene (5 bases). Germline V gene sequence: CDR1 MGHRA, CDR2 YSYEKL. The length of the CDR3 is 14 residues. The V end lost 3 bases, the J end lost 4 bases, and 12 bases lay between the germline ends. CDR3 bases: TGCGCCAGCAGCCAGGAAGGGGCCACCTATGGCTACACCTTC. Translation gives CASSQEGATYGYTF.

The rearrangement uses TRBV7-3 and TRBJ1-1; no firm D call. There are 13 residues in the CDR3. V was trimmed by 2 bases and J by 8 bases, leaving 12 bases between them. Germline lookup yields CDR1 SGHTA and CDR2 FQGTGA. Written as DNA, the CDR3 is TGTGCCAGCAGCTTAGGGGTTCTTTCCGAAGCTTTCTTT. Translation: CASSLGVLSEAFF. The full variable domain, rest sourced from reference TRBV7-3 and TRBJ1-1, is GAGVSQTPSNKVTEKGKYVELRCDPISGHTALYWYRQSLGQGPEFLIYFQGTGAADDSGLPNDRFFAVRPEGSVSTLKIQRTERGDSAVYLCASSLGVLSEAFFGQGTRLTVV.

This clonotype was picked up a small number of times. This chain joins TRBV29-1 and TRBJ1-2, with unresolved D. This CDR3 region has 14 residues. V dropped 0 bases and J dropped 8 bases, with 16 bases sitting between them. Germline CDR1 reads SQVTM; CDR2 reads ANQGSEA. The CDR3: CSVEDGKAALGYTF. In DNA, the CDR3 is TGCAGCGTTGAAGATGGAAAGGCCGCTTTGGGCTACACCTTC.

The rearrangement links TRBV5-1 to TRBJ2-5; tentatively, D is TRBD2 (5 bases). The CDR3 loop spans 12 amino acids. Germline-derived CDR1 and CDR2 are SGHRS and YFSETQ. V lost 5 bases and J 7 bases, leaving 12 bases between the germline ends. CDR3 sequence (DNA): TGCGCCAGCAGGGACTTCACGGGGACCCAGTACTTC. Its translation is CASRDFTGTQYF.

This clonotype was picked up a small number of times. The chain joins TRBV7-9 to TRBJ1-2; D call uncertain. The CDR3 extends over 12 amino acids. The germline CDR1 and CDR2 sequences are SEHNR and FQNEAQ (reference sequence). V lost 4 bases and J 7 bases, leaving 10 bases between the germline ends. CDR3 nucleotide sequence: TGTGCCAGCAGCTCACCTAGGAGTGGCTACACCTTC. It is translated as CASSSPRSGYTF.

Only a few counts were recorded for this clonotype. The chain employs TRBV27 and TRBJ2-4; maybe TRBD1 (5 bases). CDR1 MNHEY and CDR2 SMNVEV come from the germline V gene (reference sequence). V lost 3 bases to trimming and J lost 13 bases, with 16 bases between them. The CDR3 extends over 13 amino acids. The chain's CDR3 is CASSFTVQGEQYF. DNA of the CDR3: TGTGCCAGCAGTTTCACCGTCCAGGGTGAGCAGTACTTC.

The J gene is TRBJ2-7, the V gene TRBV25-1, with 7 bases fitting TRBD2. CDR3 length: 13 amino acids. V gave up 6 bases and J gave up 3 bases; unmatched junction bases: 5. Germline V lookup: CDR1 MGHDK, CDR2 SYGVNS. The CDR3 sequence: CASSEGRGYEQYF. The CDR3, as DNA: TGTGCCAGCAGCGAAGGGAGGGGCTACGAGCAGTACTTC.

V gene TRBV11-1 combines with J gene TRBJ2-5; D call uncertain. V lost 11 bases and J 11 bases, leaving 9 bases between the germline ends. Germline V gene lookup returns CDR1 SGHAT and CDR2 FQDESV (reference sequence). This CDR3 is 8 amino acids long. CDR3 protein: CARNEQYF. In nucleotides, the CDR3 is TGTGCCCGTAATGAGCAGTACTTC. The full variable domain, its missing parts supplied by reference TRBV11-1 and TRBJ2-5, is EAEVAQSPRYKITEKSQAVAFWCDPISGHATLYWYRQILGQGPELLVQFQDESVVDDSQLPKDRFSAERLKGVDSTLKIQPAELGDSAMYLCARNEQYFGPGTRLLVL.

This chain uses TRBV7-8 with TRBJ1-2, with 8 bases fitting TRBD1. J gave up 5 bases and V 1 base, and 6 bases lay outside the gene matches. The CDR3 is 15 amino acids. The V gene's germline CDR1 is SGHVS and CDR2 FQNEAQ. The CDR3 DNA sequence: TGTGCCAGCAGCTTAGGAGAGGACAGGGTTTATGGCTACACCTTC. Protein: CASSLGEDRVYGYTF.

This clonotype was found many times. This rearrangement joins TRBV7-2 to TRBJ2-1, with TRBD2 identical over 8 bases. Trimming at V came to 5 bases and at J to 4 bases, leaving 13 bases not matched to a gene. Germline V gene lookup returns CDR1 SGHTA and CDR2 FQGNSA. The CDR3 loop spans 17 amino acids. CDR3 bases: TGTGCCAGCAGCCCCTTAGCGGGGTCGGTAGGATACAATGAGCAGTTCTTC. This gives the protein CASSPLAGSVGYNEQFF.

V is TRBV25-1 and J is TRBJ2-3; 9 bases are shared with TRBD1. The CDR3 spans 14 residues. CDR1 is MGHDK, CDR2 SYGVNS, per germline. Losses at the gene ends were 6 bases for V and 2 bases for J; bases not matched to a gene: 3. CDR3 loop: CASSGTGNTDTQYF. DNA of the CDR3: TGTGCCAGCAGCGGGACAGGGAACACAGATACGCAGTATTTT.

This clonotype has only a few counts. The chain employs TRBV5-1 and TRBJ2-1, with 11 positions matching TRBD2. J lost 5 bases, V lost 2 bases, and 6 bases had no gene match. This CDR3 is built from 16 residues. Per the germline V gene, CDR1 is SGHRS and CDR2 is YFSETQ. In DNA, the CDR3 is TGCGCCAGCAGCTTCGGTTCTAGCGGGGGGCACAATGAGCAGTTCTTC. Protein sequence: CASSFGSSGGHNEQFF.

The CDR3 sequence: CASSHGWNTEAFF. CDR3 nucleotide sequence: TGTGCCAGCAGTCACGGCTGGAACACTGAAGCTTTCTTT. This chain joins TRBV6-2 or TRBV6-3 and TRBJ1-1; D unclear. CDR1 MNHEY and CDR2 SVGEGT come from the germline V gene. Deletions cut 5 bases from V and 1 base from J, with 8 bases between. This CDR3 has 13 residues.

The V call is TRBV7-6, the J call TRBJ2-3, with D perhaps matching TRBD1 (5 bases). CDR1 is SGHVS, CDR2 FNYEAQ, per germline. This CDR3 is built from 16 residues. V gave up 6 bases and J gave up 0 bases, with 16 bases separating them. The CDR3 DNA reads as TGTGCCAGCAGTGAGGTTCTGGGGCAGAGCACAGATACGCAGTATTTT. Translated, it gives CASSEVLGQSTDTQYF.

This chain links TRBV7-9 with TRBJ2-5; 9 nucleotides match TRBD1. The J call may be wrong; the DNA end is better matched by TRBJ2-7. This CDR3 comprises 13 residues. Germline V gene data show CDR1 as SEHNR and CDR2 as FQNEAQ (reference sequence). In DNA form, the CDR3 reads TGTGCCAGCAGCCCGACAGGGGGAGGCGAGCAGTACTTC. Translated, it gives CASSPTGGGEQYF.

This clonotype was observed a handful of times. The rearrangement uses TRBV6-1 and TRBJ2-7; 7 bases match TRBD2. Germline V gives CDR1 MNHNS, CDR2 SASEGT. This CDR3 comprises 17 residues. Germline trimming cut 5 bases from V and 0 bases from J; bases unmatched to any gene: 13. Here the CDR3 DNA reads TGTGCCAGCAGTCGACCGCCTCTAGCGGACCCCTCCTACGAGCAGTACTTC. This sequence encodes CASSRPPLADPSYEQYF.

This clonotype has only a few counts. The rearrangement uses TRBV12-3 or TRBV12-4 and TRBJ1-4; D gene unclear. V shed 3 bases and J shed 10 bases, with 18 bases lying between them. The CDR3 is 15 residues long. CDR3 amino acids: CASSFDSLLSGKLFF. DNA of the CDR3: TGTGCCAGCAGTTTTGACTCCTTACTTAGCGGAAAACTGTTTTTT.

The chain uses TRBV19 and TRBJ2-3; a weak D match, TRBD2 (7 bases). V lost 7 bases, J lost 5 bases, and 19 bases lay in between. CDR1 is LNHDA, CDR2 SQIVND, per germline (reference sequence). There are 15 residues in the CDR3. The CDR3 bases are TGTGCCAGTAAAAGTCCCTCAGGGGAGGGAGATACGCAGTATTTT. Residues: CASKSPSGEGDTQYF.

The chain combines TRBV10-3 with TRBJ1-2; a weak D match, TRBD1 (5 bases). V was trimmed by 2 bases and J by 5 bases, leaving 9 bases between them. From germline, CDR1 is ENHRY and CDR2 SYGVKD. The CDR3 is made up of 13 amino acids. CDR3 nucleotides: TGTGCCATCAGTGAGGCAGGGCTGTATGGCTACACCTTC. Translation gives CAISEAGLYGYTF.